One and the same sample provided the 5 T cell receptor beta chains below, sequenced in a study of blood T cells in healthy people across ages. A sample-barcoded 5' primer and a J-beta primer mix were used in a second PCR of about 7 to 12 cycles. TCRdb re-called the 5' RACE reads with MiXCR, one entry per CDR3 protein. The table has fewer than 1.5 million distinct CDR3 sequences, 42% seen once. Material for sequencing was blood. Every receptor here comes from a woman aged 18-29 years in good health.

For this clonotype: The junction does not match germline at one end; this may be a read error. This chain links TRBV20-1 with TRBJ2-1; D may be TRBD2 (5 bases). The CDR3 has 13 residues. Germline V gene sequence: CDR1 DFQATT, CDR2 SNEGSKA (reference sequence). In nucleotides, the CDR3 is TGCAGTGCTAGAGCCACCGGGAAGGTTGAGCGGTTCTTC. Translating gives CSARATGKVERFF.

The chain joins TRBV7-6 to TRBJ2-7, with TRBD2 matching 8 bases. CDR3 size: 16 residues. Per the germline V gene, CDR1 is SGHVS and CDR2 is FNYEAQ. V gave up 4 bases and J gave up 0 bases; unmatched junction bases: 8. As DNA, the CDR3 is TGTGCCAGCAGCTCTCCGACTAGCGAGACCTCCTACGAGCAGTACTTC. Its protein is CASSSPTSETSYEQYF.

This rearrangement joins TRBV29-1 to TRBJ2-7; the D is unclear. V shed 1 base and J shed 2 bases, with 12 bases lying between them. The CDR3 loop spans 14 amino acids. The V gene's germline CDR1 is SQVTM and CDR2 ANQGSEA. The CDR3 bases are TGCAGCGTTGAAGGCGTGGGTGAGGCCTACGAGCAGTACTTC. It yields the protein CSVEGVGEAYEQYF.

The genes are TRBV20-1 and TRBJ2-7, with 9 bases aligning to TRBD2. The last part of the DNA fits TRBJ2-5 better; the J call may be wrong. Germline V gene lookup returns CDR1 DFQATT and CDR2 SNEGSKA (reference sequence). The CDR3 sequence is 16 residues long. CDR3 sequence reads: CSASGGAGGTRETQYF. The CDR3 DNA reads TGCAGTGCTAGTGGGGGAGCGGGGGGAACCAGGGAGACCCAGTACTTC.

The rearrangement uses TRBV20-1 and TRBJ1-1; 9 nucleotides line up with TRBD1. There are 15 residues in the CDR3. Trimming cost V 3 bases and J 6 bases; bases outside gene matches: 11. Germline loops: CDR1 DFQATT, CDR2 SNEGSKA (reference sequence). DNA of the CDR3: TGCAGTGCTAGCCCCGACAGGGGGTCAGGGGCTGAAGCTTTCTTT. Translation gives CSASPDRGSGAEAFF.